This TCR beta chain was sequenced in a study of blood T cell repertoires in COVID-19. For the study at large: From T cells, B-cell-depleted T cells, or PBMCs came the material, which was cDNA or gDNA.

Germline CDR1 is LGHNT and CDR2 is FRNRAP. This CDR3 is 16 amino acids long. Trimming took off 4 bases at V and 5 bases at J, with 21 bases between the two ends. The table came from immunoSEQ multiplex PCR; TCRdb's copy has only in-frame clones and leaves some out. This table has 130,000 to 150,000 clones, roughly 89% appearing once. The sequenced material came from peripheral blood. The chain couples TRBV12-5 to TRBJ2-7; the D gene is possibly TRBD1 (5 bases). This receptor was taken from a woman aged 45-65 years with acute or convalescent COVID-19. The DNA for the CDR3 is TGTGCTAGTGGTTACAGTTGGCAGGGTCCTCCTGACGAGCAGTACTTC. Its translation is CASGYSWQGPPDEQYF. The full variable domain, with the rest looked up from reference TRBV12-5 and TRBJ2-7, is DARVTQTPRHKVTEMGQEVTMRCQPILGHNTVFWYRQTMMQGLELLAYFRNRAPLDDSGMPKDRFSAEMPDATLATLKIQPSEPRDSAVYFCASGYSWQGPPDEQYFGPGTRLTVT.